The present TCR beta chain was sequenced within a study of glioma-infiltrating T cells after dendritic cell vaccination. Details on this clone: Its specificity is not known.

Findings and limits, study-wide: Estimated pretreatment TIL content predicted outcome after dendritic cell vaccination.

This CDR3 contains 15 residues. The germline gives CDR1 KGHSH, CDR2 LQKENI. Trimming shortened V by 2 bases and J by 3 bases, and 11 bases separated the two germline ends. Profiled with immunoSEQ multiplex PCR; TCRdb holds only in-frame clones, not every one. The table has 95,000 to 110,000 clones, about four fifths seen once. The sequencing here drew on blood, taken before dendritic cell vaccination. This chain links TRBV18 with TRBJ1-3, with a possible D match to TRBD1 (5 bases). The clonotype originates from a human donor with glioblastoma. The DNA for the CDR3 is TGTGCCAGCTCACCAACGGGGGTTGTTGGAAACACCATATATTTT. The encoded protein is CASSPTGVVGNTIYF.